The source of this TCR beta chain is a study of radiation and T cells in renal cell carcinoma. Indicated time point: blood 4 weeks post-SBRT, at nephrectomy. This sample's treatment: 15 Gy SBRT to primary tumor, nephrectomy 4 weeks later. Nephrectomy followed 15 Gy stereotactic body radiation by 4 weeks. Serial blood draws occurred at baseline and 2 and 4 weeks post-SBRT. This renal cell carcinoma was of the clear cell type. The CDR3 consists of 12 residues. CDR1 and CDR2 from the germline V gene are MDHEN and SYDVKM. The V end lost 6 bases, the J end lost 0 bases, and 5 bases lay between the germline ends. There are a few counts of this clone. TCRdb keeps only in-frame clones here, not all; method: immunoSEQ multiplex PCR. The sample includes some 150,000 clones, about 88% of them seen just once.

The genes are TRBV28 and TRBJ1-1, with unresolved D. The source was blood, collected from a patient whose treatment included radiotherapy and nephrectomy. The clonotype originates from a woman aged 50 to 65 with renal cell carcinoma. This CDR3 reads CASRAVNTEAFF. CDR3 DNA sequence: TGTGCCAGCAGAGCCGTGAACACTGAAGCTTTCTTT. The full variable domain, in which reference TRBV28 and TRBJ1-1 provide the parts outside the CDR3, is DVKVTQSSRYLVKRTGEKVFLECVQDMDHENMFWYRQDPGLGLRLIYFSYDVKMKEKGDIPEGYSVSREKKERFSLILESASTNQTSMYLCASRAVNTEAFFGQGTRLTVV.